This T cell receptor (beta chain) was sequenced in a study of tumor-infiltrating lymphocytes in primary liver carcinoma. Study results and caveats: Representation across all five tumor regions was limited to only about 7.5-25% of top clones.

With respect to this clonotype: Its antigen is still unknown. Its ends do not fully match the called genes, so a read error is possible.

A constant-region primer served to make TCR beta cDNA from about 0.5 ug total RNA. Sequencing libraries for TCR beta derived from three nested multiplex PCR rounds that used slightly modified ARM-PCR. Researchers ran the first two PCR rounds for roughly 10 cycles each with TRBV1-TRBV30 forward primers and a C-beta reverse primer. Each CDR3 protein is one row after TCRdb ran MiXCR on the multiplex PCR reads. The sample lists 65,000 to 90,000 distinct CDR3 sequences; around 70% were seen once. This CDR3 comprises 15 residues. Germline V CDR1 and CDR2: SGHAT, FQDESV (reference sequence). DNA and RNA were both co-extracted from about 20-30 mg of bulk tissue that had not been sorted. Surgical resection served as treatment for the primary liver carcinoma of these patients.

Source material: liver tumor tissue from sampling region 1. Subset described: tumor region T1, superior pole. The genes are TRBV11-1 and TRBJ2-1; D is uncertain. This TCR was recovered from a man aged 40-50 years with primary liver carcinoma and hepatitis B virus infection. The CDR3 loop reads CANSLKSVLYNEQFF. The CDR3 coding sequence is TGTGCCAACAGCTTAAAAAGTGTTCTTTACAATGAGCAGTTCTTC.